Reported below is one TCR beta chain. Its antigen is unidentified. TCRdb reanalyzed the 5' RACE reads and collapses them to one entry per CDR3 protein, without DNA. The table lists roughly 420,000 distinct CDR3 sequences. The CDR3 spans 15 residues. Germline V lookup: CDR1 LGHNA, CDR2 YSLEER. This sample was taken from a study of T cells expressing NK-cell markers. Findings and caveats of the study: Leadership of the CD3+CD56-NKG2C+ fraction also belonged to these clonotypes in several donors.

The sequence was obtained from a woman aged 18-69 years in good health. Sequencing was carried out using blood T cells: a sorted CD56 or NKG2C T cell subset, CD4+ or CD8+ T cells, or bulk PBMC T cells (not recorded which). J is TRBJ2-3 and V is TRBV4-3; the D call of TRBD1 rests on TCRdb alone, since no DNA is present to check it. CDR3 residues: CASSQDPRGSDTQYF.